Shown below are 30 T cell receptor beta chains from a single sample sequenced in a study of T cell responses to AZD1222 COVID-19 vaccine. Repertoires were generated with immunoSEQ multiplex PCR, while TCRdb's copy carries only in-frame clones and drops some. The table records about 110,000 clones, about nine tenths of them present only once. The input for sequencing was peripheral blood, taken on day 0 of AZD1222 vaccination. The receptors originated from an adult in good health.

The chain recombines TRBV4-1 with TRBJ2-7; TRBD1 agrees at 10 bases. Trimming removed 4 bases from V and 1 base from J; junction bases left unmatched: 4. This CDR3 is 15 amino acids long. Per the germline V gene, CDR1 is MGHRA and CDR2 is YSYEKL. CDR3 sequence reads: CASSLGQGTSYEQYF. CDR3 DNA sequence: TGCGCCAGCAGCCTGGGACAGGGGACTTCCTACGAGCAGTACTTC.

The rearrangement uses TRBV3-1 (or the pseudogene TRBV3-2) and TRBJ1-4; D perhaps matches TRBD1 (6 bases). The CDR3 has 14 residues. V dropped 4 bases and J dropped 8 bases, with 14 bases sitting between them. CDR1 is LGHDT, CDR2 YNNKEL, per germline (reference sequence). The CDR3 is CASSRLQGREKLFF. For the CDR3, the DNA is TGTGCCAGCAGCCGGTTACAGGGTCGGGAAAAACTGTTTTTT.

The chain recombines TRBV7-9 with TRBJ1-1; D is unclear. CDR3 length equals 13 residues. Trimming cost V 5 bases and J 4 bases, with 11 bases left between them. CDR1 SEHNR and CDR2 FQNEAQ come from the germline V gene (reference sequence). The CDR3 DNA follows: TGTGCCAGCAGCGCCCCTGCGGGCACTGAAGCTTTCTTT. Amino acids: CASSAPAGTEAFF.

J is TRBJ1-1 and V is TRBV20-1; 7 bases agree with TRBD1. Germline V lookup: CDR1 DFQATT, CDR2 SNEGSKA (reference sequence). The ends lost 6 bases at V and 7 bases at J; junction bases unmatched: 5. This CDR3 comprises 11 residues. The CDR3 region is CSARGGGEAFF. CDR3 DNA: TGCAGTGCCCGAGGGGGCGGTGAAGCTTTCTTT.

This chain connects TRBV11-3 to TRBJ2-5; D unresolved. Germline V gene sequence: CDR1 SGHNT, CDR2 YENEEA. The CDR3 covers 13 residues. The ends were cut back, 6 bases at V and 1 base at J, with 9 bases in the middle. The CDR3 spells CASRGASQETQYF. DNA of the CDR3: TGTGCCAGCAGAGGCGCTAGCCAAGAGACCCAGTACTTC.

The genes are TRBV6-5 and TRBJ2-5; 12 bases are shared with TRBD2. V lost 6 bases, J lost 4 bases, and 3 bases stayed unmatched. The CDR3 runs to 14 residues. Germline loops: CDR1 MNHEY, CDR2 SVGAGI. The chain's CDR3 is CASRLAGGGETQYF. CDR3 DNA: TGTGCCAGCAGGCTAGCGGGGGGGGGAGAGACCCAGTACTTC.

This clone was seen a handful of times. The sample contains more than one DNA sequence encoding this CDR3. This chain joins TRBV30 and TRBJ1-5; TRBD1 agrees at 7 bases. Germline V gene lookup returns CDR1 GTSNPN and CDR2 SVGIG (reference sequence). V lost 0 bases to trimming and J lost 6 bases; unmatched junction nucleotides: 5. CDR3 size: 14 residues. The CDR3 here is CAWSVGQGGQPQHF. DNA of the CDR3: TGTGCCTGGAGTGTGGGGCAGGGGGGTCAGCCCCAGCATTTT. The full variable domain, completed using reference TRBV30 and TRBJ1-5, is SQTIHQWPATLVQPVGSPLSLECTVEGTSNPNLYWYRQAAGRGLQLLFYSVGIGQISSEVPQNLSASRPQDRQFILSSKKLLLSDSGFYLCAWSVGQGGQPQHFGDGTRLSIL.

The genes are TRBV14 and TRBJ2-3; 10 positions match TRBD2. The germline V gene has CDR1 SGHDN and CDR2 FVKESK. V shed 4 bases and J 7 bases; nucleotides not matched to a gene: 11. The CDR3 consists of 16 residues. The CDR3 protein is CASSRLAGSTRYTQYF. CDR3 in DNA: TGTGCCAGCAGCCGACTAGCGGGTTCCACCAGGTATACGCAGTATTTT.

This clone has just one count. The gene calls are TRBV29-1 and TRBJ1-2; D ambiguous. The CDR3 has 12 residues. Trimming cost V 4 bases and J 4 bases, with 10 bases left between them. Germline V gives CDR1 SQVTM, CDR2 ANQGSEA. As DNA, the CDR3 is TGCAGCGTTGGGATGCTCGGCTATGGCTACACCTTC. Its translation: CSVGMLGYGYTF.

The J gene is TRBJ2-7, the V gene TRBV18; tentative D call: TRBD2 (5 bases). Per germline, CDR1 KGHSH and CDR2 LQKENI. V lost 6 bases and J lost 2, with 14 bases in between. This CDR3 is built from 14 residues. CDR3 DNA sequence: TGTGCCAGCTCGCGGGCCCCGAGCGCCTACGAGCAGTACTTC. Translating gives CASSRAPSAYEQYF.

The chain links TRBV4-2 to TRBJ2-2; D is ambiguous. Germline-derived CDR1 and CDR2 are LGHNA and YNFKEQ. Trimming shortened V by 8 bases and J by 4 bases, and 8 bases separated the two germline ends. The CDR3 has 12 residues. The DNA of the CDR3 is TGTGCCAGCCTCGCGTCCACCGGGGAGCTGTTTTTT. Its protein product is CASLASTGELFF.

The chain carries TRBV27 and TRBJ2-3; maybe TRBD1 (6 bases). This CDR3 is 15 amino acids long. Germline assignment: CDR1 MNHEY and CDR2 SMNVEV (reference sequence). The V gene lost 2 bases and the J gene lost 3 bases, with 12 bases spanning the gap. The CDR3 sequence is CASSLAWGRTDTQYF. CDR3 in DNA: TGTGCCAGCAGTTTAGCGTGGGGGCGGACAGATACGCAGTATTTT.

The chain links TRBV27 to TRBJ1-1; D possibly corresponds to TRBD1 (5 bases). Germline V gene lookup returns CDR1 MNHEY and CDR2 SMNVEV (reference sequence). V dropped 5 bases and J dropped 4 bases, with 17 bases sitting between them. The CDR3 loop spans 15 amino acids. In DNA form, the CDR3 reads TGTGCCAGCAGTCCCAATCCGCGGGGGAGCACTGAAGCTTTCTTT. It codes for CASSPNPRGSTEAFF.

The V call is TRBV6-5, the J call TRBJ1-6; 10 bases fit TRBD1. The germline V gene has CDR1 MNHEY and CDR2 SVGAGI. There are 15 residues in the CDR3. Trimming cost V 5 bases and J 10 bases; bases outside gene matches: 8. Here the CDR3 reads CASSPRDRGGSPLHF. DNA of the CDR3: TGTGCCAGCAGTCCCAGGGACAGGGGAGGCTCACCCCTCCACTTT.

The count of this clone is one. The chain recombines TRBV28 with TRBJ1-1; 9 positions match TRBD1. Germline-derived CDR1 and CDR2 are MDHEN and SYDVKM. CDR3 length: 13 residues. V lost 6 bases and J lost 6; bases outside the gene matches: 5. The CDR3 sequence is CASRFTGGPEAFF. CDR3 nucleotides: TGTGCCAGCAGATTTACAGGGGGCCCTGAAGCTTTCTTT.

The CDR3 loop reads CASSQDNLGYNQPQHF. The CDR3 bases are TGCGCCAGCAGCCAAGATAATCTGGGGTACAATCAGCCCCAGCATTTT. V is TRBV4-1 and J is TRBJ1-5; D unresolved. Germline CDR1 and CDR2: MGHRA and YSYEKL. This CDR3 is built from 16 residues. V was pared by 0 bases and J by 3 bases, with 12 bases between.

V usage is TRBV5-1 and J usage is TRBJ2-1, with a tentative D call TRBD2 (5 bases). V was clipped by 4 bases and J by 16 bases, with 24 bases between them. The CDR3 is 14 amino acids. Germline V gene data show CDR1 as SGHRS and CDR2 as YFSETQ. The CDR3 spells CASSITERRTFTFF. The CDR3 coding sequence is TGCGCCAGCAGCATAACAGAACGGAGGACCTTCACCTTCTTC.

The genes are TRBV19 and TRBJ1-5, with unresolved D. CDR1 LNHDA and CDR2 SQIVND come from the germline V gene (reference sequence). V shed 7 bases and J shed 4 bases, with 14 bases lying between them. The CDR3 contains 14 residues. CDR3: CASTLQDANQPQHF. The CDR3, as DNA: TGTGCCAGTACCCTGCAGGATGCGAATCAGCCCCAGCATTTT.

V usage is TRBV4-1 and J usage is TRBJ1-3; D is undetermined. The CDR3 covers 17 residues. Between the trimmed V and J ends, which lost 0 bases and 2 bases, there was a span of 14 bases. The germline CDR1 and CDR2 sequences are MGHRA and YSYEKL. The CDR3 DNA reads TGCGCCAGCAGCCAAGACTCAACGGAAAACACTGGAAACACCATATATTTT. It specifies CASSQDSTENTGNTIYF.

The gene calls are TRBV21-1 and TRBJ1-2. TRBV21-1 is classified as a pseudogene. The CDR3 spans 17 residues. Here the CDR3 reads CASSKDGGMTPNYGYTF. The CDR3 DNA sequence: TGTGCCAGCAGCAAAGATGGGGGAATGACGCCTAACTATGGCTACACCTTC.

The V gene is TRBV5-6, the J gene TRBJ1-5; no definite D call. V was shortened by 0 bases and J by 2 bases, with 9 bases between the two germline ends. CDR3 length: 15 amino acids. Germline loops: CDR1 SGHDT, CDR2 YYEEEE. The CDR3: CASSLGPAGNQPQHF. In DNA form, the CDR3 reads TGTGCCAGCAGCTTGGGCCCAGCCGGCAATCAGCCCCAGCATTTT.

V and J are TRBV27 and TRBJ1-6, with 9 nucleotides matching TRBD1. The CDR3 totals 15 residues. V shed 4 bases and J 7 bases; nucleotides not matched to a gene: 5. Germline loops: CDR1 MNHEY, CDR2 SMNVEV (reference sequence). CDR3 in DNA: TGTGCCAGCAGTTCCTCGGGACAGGGAAATTCACCCCTCCACTTT. Translation gives CASSSSGQGNSPLHF.

The rearrangement links TRBV28 to TRBJ1-6; a possible D gene is TRBD1 (5 bases). This CDR3 comprises 16 residues. CDR1 is MDHEN, CDR2 SYDVKM, per germline. V dropped 2 bases and J dropped 8 bases, with 16 bases sitting between them. The DNA of the CDR3 is TGTGCCAGCAGTTTAGGTTTGGAGGGGTGGGATTCACCCCTCCACTTT. Amino acids: CASSLGLEGWDSPLHF. Using reference TRBV28 and TRBJ1-6 for the parts outside the CDR3, the full variable domain is DVKVTQSSRYLVKRTGEKVFLECVQDMDHENMFWYRQDPGLGLRLIYFSYDVKMKEKGDIPEGYSVSREKKERFSLILESASTNQTSMYLCASSLGLEGWDSPLHFGNGTRLTVT.

The rearrangement joins TRBV6-6 to TRBJ1-1; tentative D call: TRBD1 (6 bases). Germline values: CDR1 MNHNY, CDR2 SVGAGI (reference sequence). V was shortened by 7 bases and J by 5 bases, with 23 bases between the two germline ends. The CDR3 is 16 amino acids. For the CDR3, the DNA is TGTGCCAGCATCCACGGGCAAGGGGGGGTCACGACTGAAGCTTTCTTT. Translation gives CASIHGQGGVTTEAFF.

This clone was recorded only once. The chain combines TRBV18 with TRBJ1-6; unclear D gene. Trimming removed 5 bases at V and 5 bases at J, with 13 bases between. The CDR3 has 15 residues. Germline V gives CDR1 KGHSH, CDR2 LQKENI. For the CDR3, the DNA is TGTGCCAGCTCATCGTCCGGGAGGGATAATTCACCCCTCCACTTT. This translates into CASSSSGRDNSPLHF.

This clone has a single count. The CDR3 is CASSPGQGASDTQYF. The CDR3 DNA follows: TGTGCCAGCTCACCTGGACAGGGAGCTTCAGATACGCAGTATTTT. The chain joins TRBV18 to TRBJ2-3, with 8 bases that match TRBD1. CDR1 KGHSH and CDR2 LQKENI come from the germline V gene. V was clipped by 3 bases and J by 4 bases; unmatched bases: 6. This CDR3 comprises 15 residues.

The rearrangement links TRBV29-1 to TRBJ2-2; 7 positions agree with TRBD1. The trim removed 7 bases at V and 2 bases at J, leaving 10 bases unmatched. The CDR3 has 15 residues. Per germline, CDR1 SQVTM and CDR2 ANQGSEA. CDR3 loop: CSAKQGMLNTGELFF. CDR3 bases: TGCAGCGCGAAACAGGGGATGCTTAACACCGGGGAGCTGTTTTTT.

The V and J genes are TRBV2 and TRBJ1-5; D ambiguous. With 5 bases removed from V and 1 base from J, the gap between germline ends came to 12 bases. Per the germline V gene, CDR1 is SNHLY and CDR2 is FYNNEI. The CDR3 covers 15 residues. The CDR3 spells CASSPRGRSNQPQHF. DNA for the CDR3: TGTGCCAGCAGTCCCCGAGGGAGAAGCAATCAGCCCCAGCATTTT.

V gene TRBV9 combines with J gene TRBJ2-1; the D is unclear. The germline V and J ends were trimmed by 3 bases and 0 bases, with 16 bases remaining between them. This CDR3 spans 17 amino acids. The germline V gene has CDR1 SGDLS and CDR2 YYNGEE. The CDR3 DNA is TGTGCCAGCAGCGCCTCTTCGCAGTTTATCTCCTACAATGAGCAGTTCTTC. It specifies CASSASSQFISYNEQFF. The whole variable domain, filled in from reference TRBV9 and TRBJ2-1, reads DSGVTQTPKHLITATGQRVTLRCSPRSGDLSVYWYQQSLDQGLQFLIQYYNGEERAKGNILERFSAQQFPDLHSELNLSSLELGDSALYFCASSASSQFISYNEQFFGPGTRLTVL.

The genes are TRBV25-1 and TRBJ1-4; unclear D gene. V gave up 4 bases and J gave up 7 bases, with 16 bases separating them. The CDR3 runs to 15 residues. Germline loops: CDR1 MGHDK, CDR2 SYGVNS. CDR3: CASSVPGLEGEKLFF. The CDR3 DNA reads as TGTGCCAGCAGTGTACCCGGTTTAGAGGGTGAAAAACTGTTTTTT. The variable domain in full, with the rest retrieved from reference TRBV25-1 and TRBJ1-4, is EADIYQTPRYLVIGTGKKITLECSQTMGHDKMYWYQQDPGMELHLIHYSYGVNSTEKGDLSSESTVSRIRTEHFPLTLESARPSHTSQYLCASSVPGLEGEKLFFGSGTQLSVL.